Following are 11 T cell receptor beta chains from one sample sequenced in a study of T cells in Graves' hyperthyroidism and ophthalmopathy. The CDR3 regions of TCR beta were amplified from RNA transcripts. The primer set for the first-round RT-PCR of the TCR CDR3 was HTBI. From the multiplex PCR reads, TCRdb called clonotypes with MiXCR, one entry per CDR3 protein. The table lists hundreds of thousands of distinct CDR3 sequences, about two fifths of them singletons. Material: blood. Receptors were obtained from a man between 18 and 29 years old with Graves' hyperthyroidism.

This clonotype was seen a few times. The CDR3 is CASSLEAGVGQPQHF. CDR3 sequence (DNA): TGTGCCAGCAGCTTAGAGGCAGGGGTCGGGCAGCCCCAGCATTTT. The rearrangement links TRBV7-9 to TRBJ1-5, with a tentative D call TRBD1 (6 bases). V dropped 1 base and J dropped 7 bases, with 14 bases sitting between them. The CDR3 is 15 residues long. CDR1 is SEHNR and CDR2 is FQNEAQ in the germline V gene (reference sequence).

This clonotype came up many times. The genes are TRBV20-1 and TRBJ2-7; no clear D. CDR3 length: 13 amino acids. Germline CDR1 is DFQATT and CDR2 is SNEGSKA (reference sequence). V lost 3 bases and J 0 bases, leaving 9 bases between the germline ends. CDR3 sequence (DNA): TGCAGTGCTAGCGGGCCCGACTCCTACGAGCAGTACTTC. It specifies CSASGPDSYEQYF.

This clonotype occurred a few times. CDR3 sequence (DNA): TGTGCCAGCAGCCACGGACCGTCGAATTCACCCCTCCACTTT. Amino acid sequence: CASSHGPSNSPLHF. This sequence joins TRBV4-2 and TRBJ1-6; D is ambiguous. Looked up from germline, CDR1 is LGHNA and CDR2 is YNFKEQ. The CDR3 is 14 amino acids. Between the trimmed V and J ends, which lost 3 bases and 7 bases, there was a span of 10 bases.

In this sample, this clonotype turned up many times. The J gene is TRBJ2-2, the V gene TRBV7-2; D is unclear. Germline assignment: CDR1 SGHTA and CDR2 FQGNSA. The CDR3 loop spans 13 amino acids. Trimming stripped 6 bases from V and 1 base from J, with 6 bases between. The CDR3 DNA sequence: TGTGCCAGCAGGCGACAGAACACCGGGGAGCTGTTTTTT. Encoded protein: CASRRQNTGELFF.

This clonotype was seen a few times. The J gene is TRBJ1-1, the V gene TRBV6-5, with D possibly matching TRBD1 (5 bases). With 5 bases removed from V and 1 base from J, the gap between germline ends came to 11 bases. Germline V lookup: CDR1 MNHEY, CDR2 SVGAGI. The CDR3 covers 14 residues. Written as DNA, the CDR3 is TGTGCCAGCAGTAAACCGGGACCGAACACTGAAGCTTTCTTT. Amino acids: CASSKPGPNTEAFF.

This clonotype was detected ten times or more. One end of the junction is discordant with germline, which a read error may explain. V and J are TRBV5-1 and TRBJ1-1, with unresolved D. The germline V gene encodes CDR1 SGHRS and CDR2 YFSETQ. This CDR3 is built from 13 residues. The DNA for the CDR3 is TGTGCCAGCAGCTTGGATTGGAACACTGAAGCTTTCTTT. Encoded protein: CASSLDWNTEAFF.

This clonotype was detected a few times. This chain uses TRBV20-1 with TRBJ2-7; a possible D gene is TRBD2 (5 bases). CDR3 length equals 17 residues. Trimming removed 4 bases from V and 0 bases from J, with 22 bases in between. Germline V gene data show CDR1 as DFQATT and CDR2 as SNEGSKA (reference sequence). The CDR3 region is CSAISPREAVSSYEQYF. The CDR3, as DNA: TGCAGTGCTATCTCCCCCCGCGAAGCGGTGAGCTCCTACGAGCAGTACTTC.

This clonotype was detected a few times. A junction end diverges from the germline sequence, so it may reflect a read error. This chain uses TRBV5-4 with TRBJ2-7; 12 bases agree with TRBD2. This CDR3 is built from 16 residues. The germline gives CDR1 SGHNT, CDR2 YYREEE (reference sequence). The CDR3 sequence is CASSQDATSGSDEQYF. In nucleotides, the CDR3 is TGCGCCAGCAGCCAAGATGCGACTAGCGGGAGTGACGAGCAGTACTTC.

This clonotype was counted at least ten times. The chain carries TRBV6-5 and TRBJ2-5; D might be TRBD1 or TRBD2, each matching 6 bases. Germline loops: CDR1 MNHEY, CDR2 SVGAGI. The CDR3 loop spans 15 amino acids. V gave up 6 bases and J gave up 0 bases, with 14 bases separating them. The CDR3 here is CASRTGAFHQETQYF. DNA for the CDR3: TGTGCCAGCAGGACGGGGGCCTTCCACCAAGAGACCCAGTACTTC.

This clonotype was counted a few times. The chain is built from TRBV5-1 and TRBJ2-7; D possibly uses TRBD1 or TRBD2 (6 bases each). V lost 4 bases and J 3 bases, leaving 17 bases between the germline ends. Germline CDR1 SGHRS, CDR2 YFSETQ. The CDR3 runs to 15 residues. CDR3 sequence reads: CASSLTPGGGYEQYF. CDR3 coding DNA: TGCGCCAGCAGCCTAACTCCCGGGGGCGGCTACGAGCAGTACTTC.

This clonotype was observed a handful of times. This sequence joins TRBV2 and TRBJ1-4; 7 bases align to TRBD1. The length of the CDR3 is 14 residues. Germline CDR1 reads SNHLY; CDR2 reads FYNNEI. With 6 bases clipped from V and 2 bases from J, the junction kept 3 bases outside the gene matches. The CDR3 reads CASRTGYTNEKLFF. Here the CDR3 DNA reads TGTGCCAGCAGGACAGGGTACACTAATGAAAAACTGTTTTTT.